Following are 19 T cell receptor beta chains from one sample sequenced in a study of CD8+CD57+ T cells in acquired aplastic anemia. Genomic DNA, the template, was used for profiling of the TCR beta VDJ and CDR3. TCRdb passed the reads through MiXCR, listing each CDR3 protein once. The sample shows roughly 98,000 distinct CDR3 sequences, about 67% of them seen only once. Patients chosen for sequencing had CD8+CD57+ cells that had expanded, as shown by flow cytometry. The sample was sorted CD4+, CD8+, or CD8+CD57+ T cells (not recorded which) from PBMCs. The receptors stem from a human donor with aplastic anemia.

This chain joins TRBV2 and TRBJ1-6; 7 bases are shared with TRBD1. J was trimmed by 14 bases and V by 10 bases; bases with no gene match: 14. The CDR3 runs 13 residues. Germline V CDR1 and CDR2: SNHLY, FYNNEI. CDR3 bases: TGTGCCATTTCCGGGACAGACAATTCTGCCCTCCACTTT. It codes for CAISGTDNSALHF.

The chain employs TRBV10-3 and TRBJ2-3, with D unresolved. With 6 bases removed from V and 5 bases from J, the gap between germline ends came to 6 bases. The CDR3 extends over 11 amino acids. Germline V CDR1 and CDR2: ENHRY, SYGVKD. CDR3: CAIRGGDTQYF. CDR3 DNA: TGTGCCATCAGGGGTGGAGATACGCAGTATTTT.

This clonotype was recorded once. This chain uses TRBV2 with TRBJ2-1; 11 nucleotides align to TRBD2. The V gene end was trimmed by 6 bases and the J gene end by 6 bases; junction bases not matched to a gene: 7. The CDR3 consists of 15 residues. The germline V gene encodes CDR1 SNHLY and CDR2 FYNNEI. CDR3 residues: CASSVTSGGSNEQFF. The CDR3 DNA follows: TGTGCCAGCAGCGTTACTAGCGGGGGTTCCAATGAGCAGTTCTTC.

This clonotype was detected only a few times. The rearrangement links TRBV7-2 to TRBJ2-5; D perhaps matches TRBD1 (5 bases). The CDR3 runs to 13 residues. Trimming cost V 5 bases and J 4 bases, with 11 bases left between them. The germline V gene encodes CDR1 SGHTA and CDR2 FQGNSA. The CDR3 DNA reads as TGTGCCAGCAGCCCCCAGGGATTAGAGACCCAGTACTTC. Residues: CASSPQGLETQYF.

This clonotype has a handful of counts. The gene calls are TRBV2 and TRBJ2-1, with a tentative D call TRBD1 (5 bases). V shed 2 bases and J shed 6 bases, with 11 bases lying between them. Germline V gene lookup returns CDR1 SNHLY and CDR2 FYNNEI. This CDR3 contains 14 residues. In DNA, the CDR3 is TGTGCCAGCAGTGAATACCCCCAGGGCAATGAGCAGTTCTTC. This encodes CASSEYPQGNEQFF.

This clonotype was seen more than once but under ten times. The gene calls are TRBV7-9 and TRBJ1-1; D not resolved. This CDR3 has 14 amino acids. V shed 4 bases and J shed 5 bases, with 14 bases lying between them. Per germline, CDR1 SEHNR and CDR2 FQNEAQ (reference sequence). CDR3 sequence: CASSSGRMRTEAFF. CDR3 coding DNA: TGTGCCAGCAGCTCAGGAAGGATGAGAACTGAAGCTTTCTTT.

This chain joins TRBV20-1 and TRBJ1-2; no reliable D call. Germline assignment: CDR1 DFQATT and CDR2 SNEGSKA (reference sequence). This CDR3 is 13 amino acids long. The V end lost 0 bases, the J end lost 4 bases, and 9 bases lay between the germline ends. In DNA, the CDR3 is TGCAGTGCTAGAGATAGTCTCGCCTATGGCTACACCTTC. This codes for CSARDSLAYGYTF.

The rearrangement uses TRBV2 and TRBJ2-7; 8 positions agree with TRBD1. The J call is in doubt because the DNA end fits TRBJ2-5 better. Germline CDR1 reads SNHLY; CDR2 reads FYNNEI. The CDR3 is made up of 15 amino acids. The CDR3 coding sequence is TGTGCCAGCAGTGAAGGCAGGGGGCTGCAAGAGACCCAGTACTTC. This codes for CASSEGRGLQETQYF.

The chain combines TRBV7-2 with TRBJ2-7; perhaps D is TRBD1 or TRBD2 (6 bases each). Germline V CDR1 and CDR2: SGHTA, FQGNSA. This CDR3 spans 14 amino acids. V was shortened by 1 base and J by 6 bases, with 13 bases between the two germline ends. CDR3 residues: CASSLGGALFEQYF. The CDR3 DNA reads as TGTGCCAGCAGCTTAGGGGGGGCCCTCTTCGAGCAGTACTTC.

This clonotype was observed many times. The CDR3 nucleotides are TGTGCCAGCAGCGTATATGGCACCGGGGAGCTGTTTTTT. This translates into CASSVYGTGELFF. The chain has TRBV9 and TRBJ2-2, with D hard to call. V lost 1 base, J lost 4 bases, and 5 bases lay in between. This CDR3 is built from 13 residues. The germline V gene has CDR1 SGDLS and CDR2 YYNGEE.

This clonotype was seen once. The rearrangement uses TRBV25-1 and TRBJ2-1; the D gene is possibly TRBD2 (5 bases). V dropped 8 bases and J dropped 7 bases, with 18 bases sitting between them. The length of the CDR3 is 14 residues. The V gene's germline CDR1 is MGHDK and CDR2 SYGVNS. Written as DNA, the CDR3 is TGTGCCAGCTCAAAGCTACGGGATACTAATGAGCAGTTCTTC. Its translation: CASSKLRDTNEQFF.

The CDR3 sequence: CATSDGGQGRNEQFF. The CDR3 DNA sequence: TGTGCCACCAGTGACGGGGGACAGGGACGCAATGAGCAGTTCTTC. The chain is built from TRBV24-1 and TRBJ2-1; 9 bases map to TRBD1. This CDR3 contains 15 residues. CDR1 is KGHDR, CDR2 SFDVKD, per germline. Trimming at V came to 4 bases and at J to 6 bases, leaving 6 bases not matched to a gene.

This clonotype came up many times. The rearrangement joins TRBV24-1 to TRBJ2-3; TRBD2 agrees at 7 bases. Looked up from germline, CDR1 is KGHDR and CDR2 is SFDVKD. CDR3 length: 14 amino acids. Trimming at V came to 4 bases and at J to 1 base, leaving 1 base not matched to a gene. The CDR3 spells CATSDRGGTDTQYF. In nucleotides, the CDR3 is TGTGCCACCAGTGACCGGGGGGGCACAGATACGCAGTATTTT.

This chain joins TRBV24-1 and TRBJ2-3; D possibly uses TRBD1 or TRBD2 (6 bases each). The CDR3 is made up of 16 amino acids. The germline V and J ends were trimmed by 4 bases and 1 base, with 14 bases remaining between them. CDR1 and CDR2 (germline): KGHDR, SFDVKD. The CDR3 region has the DNA TGTGCCACCAGTGACAAAGGGGGGTCGGGCACAGATACGCAGTATTTT. Amino acid sequence: CATSDKGGSGTDTQYF.

The table lists this clonotype with a count of one. The J gene is TRBJ1-2, the V gene TRBV29-1, with 9 bases that match TRBD1. V trimming: 7 bases; J trimming: 5 bases; junction bases outside the gene matches: 5. The CDR3 spans 12 residues. Germline CDR1 and CDR2: SQVTM and ANQGSEA. The CDR3: CSAGDRAYGYTF. CDR3 nucleotide sequence: TGCAGCGCTGGGGACAGGGCTTATGGCTACACCTTC.

About this clonotype itself: Mismatch with germline at one junction end may stem from a read error. The chain has TRBV2 and TRBJ1-4, with 7 bases lining up with TRBD1. CDR3 length: 15 residues. Germline V gene data show CDR1 as SNHLY and CDR2 as FYNNEI. This chain's CDR3 is CVSTYSTGLGEKLFF. CDR3 nucleotide sequence: TGTGTCAGCACCTATTCGACAGGGCTTGGCGAAAAACTGTTTTTT.

This clonotype was detected only a few times. The rearrangement uses TRBV29-1 and TRBJ2-7; the match to TRBD1 covers 9 bases. CDR3 size: 14 residues. Losses at the gene ends were 7 bases for V and 3 bases for J; bases not matched to a gene: 10. Germline loops: CDR1 SQVTM, CDR2 ANQGSEA. CDR3 in DNA: TGCAGCGCAGGTATAACAGGGGGCTTCTACGAGCAGTACTTC. Protein sequence: CSAGITGGFYEQYF.

V and J are TRBV24-1 and TRBJ2-1, with 8 nucleotides matching TRBD2. Germline V lookup: CDR1 KGHDR, CDR2 SFDVKD. With 9 bases clipped from V and 5 bases from J, the junction kept 8 bases outside the gene matches. This CDR3 contains 14 residues. CDR3 DNA: TGTGCCACCGCCACGGGGGGGATTCACAATGAGCAGTTCTTC. Protein: CATATGGIHNEQFF.

This rearrangement joins TRBV30 to TRBJ2-3; 9 bases are shared with TRBD2. With V trimmed by 4 bases and J by 0 bases, 2 bases remained unmatched. Germline lookup yields CDR1 GTSNPN and CDR2 SVGIG (reference sequence). CDR3 size: 14 residues. The DNA for the CDR3 is TGTGCCTGGACTAGCGGGACTAGCACAGATACGCAGTATTTT. The encoded protein is CAWTSGTSTDTQYF.